Following are 29 T cell receptor beta chains from one sample sequenced in a study of beta chain features in type 1 diabetes. The whole isolated RNA underwent reverse transcription, so sequencing captured expressed TCRB transcripts. Clones were read by immunoSEQ multiplex PCR, and TCRdb kept only the in-frame ones, dropping some. The sample includes 900,000 or so clones, about 17% seen only once; the top ten take roughly 0.025%. The material sequenced was naive CD4+ T cells from blood. These receptors came from a woman between 18 and 29 years old in good health.

This clone was found a few times. The chain has TRBV7-2 and TRBJ2-1; D is perhaps TRBD2 (7 bases). Germline CDR1 reads SGHTA; CDR2 reads FQGNSA. V lost 1 base, J lost 9 bases, and 19 bases lay in between. The CDR3 consists of 16 residues. As DNA, the CDR3 is TGTGCCAGCAGCTTAGTAGGACTAGGGGGAGGCGGTGAGCAGTTCTTC. Amino acids: CASSLVGLGGGGEQFF.

This clone occurred a few times. The chain links TRBV10-3 to TRBJ2-2; D ambiguous. V was clipped by 2 bases and J by 7 bases, with 11 bases between them. CDR3 length: 14 amino acids. CDR1 and CDR2 from the germline V gene are ENHRY and SYGVKD. The CDR3 bases are TGTGCCATCAGTGAGAAGGGAAGTATCGGGGAGCTGTTTTTT. As protein: CAISEKGSIGELFF.

The chain combines TRBV10-3 with TRBJ1-5, with a possible D match to TRBD1 (6 bases). Germline loops: CDR1 ENHRY, CDR2 SYGVKD. Trimming removed 9 bases at V and 5 bases at J, with 14 bases between. The length of the CDR3 is 13 residues. CDR3 nucleotides: TGTGCCATAGGAGAGGACAGCGATCAGCCCCAGCATTTT. This sequence encodes CAIGEDSDQPQHF.

Worth noting for this clone: Other nucleotide sequences in the sample specify the same CDR3. The chain combines TRBV18 with TRBJ2-7, with D unclear. This CDR3 is built from 11 residues. V lost 2 bases and J 6 bases, leaving 5 bases between the germline ends. Per germline, CDR1 KGHSH and CDR2 LQKENI. The CDR3 bases are TGTGCCAGCTCACCAGGGGTCGAGCAGTACTTC. Its protein is CASSPGVEQYF.

There are a few counts of this clone. The chain combines TRBV28 with TRBJ2-7, with a tentative D call TRBD2 (6 bases). Germline CDR1 and CDR2: MDHEN and SYDVKM. The CDR3 totals 17 residues. The ends were cut back, 8 bases at V and 2 bases at J, with 25 bases in the middle. DNA for the CDR3: TGTGCCAGCCCTGTAATGGGCCCTCTTAGCGGCCCCTACGAGCAGTACTTC. This sequence encodes CASPVMGPLSGPYEQYF.

This clone has a handful of counts. The chain joins TRBV14 to TRBJ2-4; 11 positions match TRBD2. J gave up 2 bases and V 3 bases, and 9 bases lay outside the gene matches. CDR1 is SGHDN and CDR2 is FVKESK in the germline V gene. This CDR3 has 18 amino acids. CDR3 bases: TGTGCCAGCAGCCACGGGACTAGCGGCGTCTTGTCCAAAAACATTCAGTACTTC. Residues: CASSHGTSGVLSKNIQYF.

The rearrangement links TRBV6-6 to TRBJ1-2; possibly TRBD1 for D (5 bases). The CDR3 has 13 amino acids. Trimming took off 2 bases at V and 3 bases at J, with 7 bases between the two ends. CDR1 and CDR2 (germline): MNHNY, SVGAGI (reference sequence). CDR3 bases: TGTGCCAGCAGTTACGTACAGGACTATGGCTACACCTTC. Encoded protein: CASSYVQDYGYTF.

The CDR3 loop is CASSAGLAERTDTQYF. DNA of the CDR3: TGCGCCAGCAGCGCGGGACTAGCGGAGCGCACAGATACGCAGTATTTT. The rearrangement joins TRBV5-1 to TRBJ2-3; 11 nucleotides align to TRBD2. The CDR3 has 16 amino acids. From germline, CDR1 is SGHRS and CDR2 YFSETQ. J gave up 1 base and V 4 bases, and 5 bases lay outside the gene matches. The variable domain in full, completed from reference TRBV5-1 and TRBJ2-3, reads KAGVTQTPRYLIKTRGQQVTLSCSPISGHRSVSWYQQTPGQGLQFLFEYFSETQRNKGNFPGRFSGRQFSNSRSEMNVSTLELGDSALYLCASSAGLAERTDTQYFGPGTRLTVL.

This clone was observed many times. This rearrangement joins TRBV21-1 to TRBJ2-1. TRBV21-1 is a pseudogene locus. This CDR3 region has 10 residues. CDR3: CASSKVEQFF. CDR3 bases: TGTGCCAGCAGCAAAGTGGAGCAGTTCTTC.

V usage is TRBV2 and J usage is TRBJ1-1; D gene uncertain. This CDR3 has 15 residues. Germline CDR1 is SNHLY and CDR2 is FYNNEI. V was pared by 7 bases and J by 0 bases, with 15 bases between. The CDR3 spells CASTRARRMNTEAFF. CDR3 in DNA: TGTGCCAGCACTCGAGCCCGGAGGATGAACACTGAAGCTTTCTTT.

This clone is a singleton in its sample. DNA of the CDR3: TGTGCCAGTAGTCATCCGGGACCTGGGCAGCCCCAGCATTTT. It is translated as CASSHPGPGQPQHF. This chain uses TRBV19 with TRBJ1-5, with D possibly being TRBD1 (5 bases). V lost 5 bases and J 7 bases, leaving 15 bases between the germline ends. The CDR3 totals 14 residues. CDR1 is LNHDA and CDR2 is SQIVND in the germline V gene (reference sequence).

The V call is TRBV19, the J call TRBJ1-2, with 11 bases matching TRBD1. The germline CDR1 and CDR2 sequences are LNHDA and SQIVND (reference sequence). J was trimmed by 3 bases and V by 7 bases; bases with no gene match: 7. There are 15 residues in the CDR3. The DNA for the CDR3 is TGTGCCAGTACCGGACAGGGGGCCGGCTACTATGGCTACACCTTC. It translates to CASTGQGAGYYGYTF.

This clone came up a few times. DNA of the CDR3: TGTGCCAGCAGTTACAGTTTAGCGGGAGGGACCTACGAGCAGTACTTC. This encodes CASSYSLAGGTYEQYF. The J gene is TRBJ2-7, the V gene TRBV6-5; 11 bases line up with TRBD2. This CDR3 contains 16 residues. J was trimmed by 2 bases and V by 2 bases; bases with no gene match: 5. Germline CDR1 reads MNHEY; CDR2 reads SVGAGI.

This clone was detected only a few times. V and J are TRBV7-9 and TRBJ2-7; D is possibly TRBD2 (7 bases). This CDR3 spans 15 amino acids. Deletions cut 2 bases from V and 9 bases from J, with 20 bases between. The germline V gene encodes CDR1 SEHNR and CDR2 FQNEAQ (reference sequence). The CDR3 here is CASSLRGIGTTLQYF. The CDR3 DNA follows: TGTGCCAGCAGCTTAAGGGGGATCGGGACTACGTTGCAGTACTTC.

This clone was picked up a small number of times. The chain carries TRBV5-6 and TRBJ2-1; 13 nucleotides match TRBD2. There are 14 residues in the CDR3. The J segment lost 8 bases and the V segment lost 3 bases, leaving 2 bases of the junction unmatched. Per the germline V gene, CDR1 is SGHDT and CDR2 is YYEEEE. The DNA for the CDR3 is TGTGCCAGCAGCTGGACTAGCGGGAGCGATGAGCAGTTCTTC. Translating it yields CASSWTSGSDEQFF.

Regarding this clone: Other DNA sequences from this sample encode an identical CDR3 as well. The chain links TRBV18 to TRBJ1-5, with a weak D call TRBD1 (6 bases). CDR3 length: 14 amino acids. CDR1 KGHSH and CDR2 LQKENI come from the germline V gene. Trimming pared 3 bases from V and 1 base from J, leaving 7 bases between. CDR3 in amino acids: CASSPGQSNQPQHF. The CDR3 DNA is TGTGCCAGCTCACCCGGACAGAGCAATCAGCCCCAGCATTTT. The full variable domain, in which reference TRBV18 and TRBJ1-5 provide the parts outside the CDR3, is NAGVMQNPRHLVRRRGQEARLRCSPMKGHSHVYWYRQLPEEGLKFMVYLQKENIIDESGMPKERFSAEFPKEGPSILRIQQVVRGDSAAYFCASSPGQSNQPQHFGDGTRLSIL.

The chain carries TRBV5-4 and TRBJ2-1; possible D gene TRBD1, 6 bases. Germline loops: CDR1 SGHNT, CDR2 YYREEE (reference sequence). The CDR3 consists of 14 residues. Trimming left V 4 bases short and J 1 base short, with 9 bases between. The CDR3 reads CASSTRGSYNEQFF. CDR3 nucleotides: TGTGCCAGCAGCACCAGGGGATCCTACAATGAGCAGTTCTTC.

This clone occurred a few times. The identical CDR3 is also encoded by other nucleotide sequences in the sample. The V call is TRBV5-1, the J call TRBJ2-3; 8 nucleotides match TRBD2. The germline gives CDR1 SGHRS, CDR2 YFSETQ. This CDR3 comprises 16 residues. J was trimmed by 0 bases and V by 0 bases; bases with no gene match: 3. CDR3 in amino acids: CASSLGLAGSTDTQYF. As DNA, the CDR3 is TGCGCCAGCAGCTTGGGGTTAGCGGGGAGCACAGATACGCAGTATTTT. Complete variable domain (other parts from reference TRBV5-1 and TRBJ2-3): KAGVTQTPRYLIKTRGQQVTLSCSPISGHRSVSWYQQTPGQGLQFLFEYFSETQRNKGNFPGRFSGRQFSNSRSEMNVSTLELGDSALYLCASSLGLAGSTDTQYFGPGTRLTVL.

This clone was found a few times. The J gene is TRBJ1-2, the V gene TRBV11-1; the D is unclear. V lost 8 bases, J lost 2 bases, and 15 bases lay in between. Germline V gene data show CDR1 as SGHAT and CDR2 as FQDESV (reference sequence). CDR3 length: 14 residues. This CDR3 reads CASSTPAANYGYTF. The DNA of the CDR3 is TGTGCCAGCTCCACTCCGGCGGCCAACTATGGCTACACCTTC.

This clone turned up a few times. This rearrangement joins TRBV6-5 to TRBJ1-1; D gene unclear. Germline V lookup: CDR1 MNHEY, CDR2 SVGAGI. V was clipped by 7 bases and J by 0 bases, with 12 bases between them. This CDR3 is 14 amino acids long. The chain's CDR3 is CASTTRGMNTEAFF. The CDR3 nucleotides read TGTGCCAGCACCACGCGGGGTATGAACACTGAAGCTTTCTTT.

This clone was detected only a few times. The chain recombines TRBV19 with TRBJ2-1; TRBD2 might be the D (5 bases). Trimming stripped 4 bases from V and 1 base from J, with 14 bases between. CDR3 size: 16 residues. Germline lookup yields CDR1 LNHDA and CDR2 SQIVND (reference sequence). The CDR3 DNA sequence: TGTGCCAGTAGTAAAAGGACTCGCCAATCCTACAATGAGCAGTTCTTC. Amino acid sequence: CASSKRTRQSYNEQFF.

The rearrangement uses TRBV28 and TRBJ2-4; a possible D gene is TRBD2 (5 bases). V dropped 6 bases and J dropped 0 bases, with 21 bases sitting between them. Germline V gene sequence: CDR1 MDHEN, CDR2 SYDVKM. This CDR3 region has 18 residues. CDR3 amino acids: CASSGVHVGTLAKNIQYF. Here the CDR3 DNA reads TGTGCCAGCAGCGGGGTCCACGTAGGCACTTTAGCCAAAAACATTCAGTACTTC.

The rearrangement links TRBV14 to TRBJ2-1, with 9 bases lining up with TRBD2. Germline CDR1 reads SGHDN; CDR2 reads FVKESK. This CDR3 has 17 residues. The trim removed 0 bases at V and 8 bases at J, leaving 11 bases unmatched. CDR3 in amino acids: CASSQDEGTSIFHEQFF. The CDR3 bases are TGTGCCAGCAGCCAAGATGAGGGGACTAGCATCTTTCATGAGCAGTTCTTC.

This rearrangement joins TRBV9 to TRBJ2-1; 7 bases agree with TRBD2. In germline, CDR1 is SGDLS, CDR2 YYNGEE. J gave up 6 bases and V 7 bases, and 16 bases lay outside the gene matches. The CDR3 extends over 16 amino acids. The CDR3 sequence is CASGMGGVEVRNEQFF. The CDR3 coding sequence is TGTGCCAGCGGAATGGGAGGGGTGGAGGTACGCAATGAGCAGTTCTTC.

As for this clone: Other DNA variants within this sample encode the same CDR3. The chain recombines TRBV4-2 with TRBJ2-3; 7 nucleotides agree with TRBD2. Trimming at V came to 0 bases and at J to 0 bases, leaving 3 bases not matched to a gene. CDR1 is LGHNA, CDR2 YNFKEQ, per germline. The CDR3 sequence is 16 residues long. CDR3 amino acids: CASSQEPSGSTDTQYF. CDR3 nucleotides: TGTGCCAGCAGCCAAGAACCTAGCGGTAGCACAGATACGCAGTATTTT.

The CDR3 is CASSPGALETQYF. Written as DNA, the CDR3 is TGTGCCAGCTCACCGGGGGCCCTGGAGACCCAGTACTTC. The genes are TRBV18 and TRBJ2-5; weak D call: TRBD1 (6 bases). CDR3 size: 13 residues. Germline V gives CDR1 KGHSH, CDR2 LQKENI. The V end lost 3 bases, the J end lost 5 bases, and 10 bases lay between the germline ends.

This clone has more than one count but fewer than ten. The gene calls are TRBV7-6 and TRBJ2-5; D is undetermined. There are 12 residues in the CDR3. V was clipped by 5 bases and J by 5 bases, with 9 bases between them. The germline V gene encodes CDR1 SGHVS and CDR2 FNYEAQ. In nucleotides, the CDR3 is TGTGCCAGCAGCCCCGAGGTGGAGACCCAGTACTTC. This translates into CASSPEVETQYF.

The CDR3, as DNA: TGTGCCAGCAGCTCCCTGCCGGGACAGGACTACGAGCAGTACTTC. Translating it yields CASSSLPGQDYEQYF. The gene calls are TRBV7-8 and TRBJ2-7, with TRBD1 identical over 8 bases. V shed 4 bases, J shed 3 bases, and the junction held 8 bases outside the gene matches. CDR3 length: 15 amino acids. Germline V gene lookup returns CDR1 SGHVS and CDR2 FQNEAQ.

The table lists this clone with a few counts. The V gene is TRBV9, the J gene TRBJ2-1, with 8 bases matching TRBD1. Trimming removed 10 bases from V and 3 bases from J; junction bases left unmatched: 6. This CDR3 has 13 amino acids. Per germline, CDR1 SGDLS and CDR2 YYNGEE. The CDR3 nucleotides read TGTGCCTCTGGGACAGGCTACTACAATGAGCAGTTCTTC. Its translation is CASGTGYYNEQFF.